The 23 T cell receptor beta chains below all came from one sample that was sequenced in a study of shared clonotypes between healthy human individuals. Sequencing was performed with immunoSEQ multiplex PCR; in TCRdb, only in-frame clones are kept and a portion is missing. The data hold roughly 500,000 clones, with roughly four fifths observed a single time. The sequenced sample was PBMCs. These receptors were obtained from a woman aged 35 to 49 in good health. Some clones in this sample may be carry-over from other donors' samples.

The chain joins TRBV7-9 to TRBJ2-4; D tentatively reads TRBD1 or TRBD2 (5 bases each). V dropped 1 base and J dropped 7 bases, with 11 bases sitting between them. The CDR3 covers 14 residues. In germline, CDR1 is SEHNR, CDR2 FQNEAQ (reference sequence). In nucleotides, the CDR3 is TGTGCCAGCAGCTTAGACGGGGACGGGAACATTCAGTACTTC. This translates into CASSLDGDGNIQYF.

The genes are TRBV6-8 and TRBJ2-7; D not resolved. CDR1 is MNHGY, CDR2 SAAAGT, per germline. V lost 4 bases and J 1 base, leaving 11 bases between the germline ends. The CDR3 runs 14 residues. CDR3 region: CASSLGGNSYEQYF. DNA of the CDR3: TGTGCCAGCAGTTTAGGCGGAAATTCCTACGAGCAGTACTTC.

The chain uses TRBV11-2 and TRBJ1-2; tentative D call: TRBD1 (5 bases). CDR1 is SGHAT, CDR2 FQNNGV, per germline. V lost 0 bases to trimming and J lost 4 bases, with 15 bases between them. There are 16 residues in the CDR3. The CDR3 sequence is CASSLEARAGAYGYTF. In nucleotides, the CDR3 is TGTGCCAGCAGCTTAGAAGCCAGGGCGGGCGCCTATGGCTACACCTTC.

This clone was counted a single time. The V gene is TRBV5-1, the J gene TRBJ1-1; D gene uncertain. The V and J ends lost 1 base and 6 bases respectively, with 13 bases between them. Germline-derived CDR1 and CDR2 are SGHRS and YFSETQ. The CDR3 covers 14 residues. The CDR3 sequence is CASSLMGIWAEAFF. CDR3 sequence (DNA): TGCGCCAGCAGCTTGATGGGCATCTGGGCTGAAGCTTTCTTT.

For this clone: Distinct nucleotide sequences in the sample also encode this CDR3. The chain has TRBV18 and TRBJ2-1, with D unclear. Between the trimmed V and J ends, which lost 2 bases and 4 bases, there was a span of 6 bases. This CDR3 has 13 amino acids. Germline CDR1 KGHSH, CDR2 LQKENI. The CDR3: CASSPTSYNEQFF. The CDR3 DNA sequence: TGTGCCAGCTCACCAACTTCGTACAATGAGCAGTTCTTC. Full variable domain (remainder filled in from reference TRBV18 and TRBJ2-1): NAGVMQNPRHLVRRRGQEARLRCSPMKGHSHVYWYRQLPEEGLKFMVYLQKENIIDESGMPKERFSAEFPKEGPSILRIQQVVRGDSAAYFCASSPTSYNEQFFGPGTRLTVL.

This clone was counted once. This chain links TRBV2 with TRBJ1-2; D is unclear. The CDR3 contains 15 residues. Between the trimmed V and J ends, which lost 2 bases and 8 bases, there was a span of 18 bases. The germline V gene has CDR1 SNHLY and CDR2 FYNNEI. The CDR3 is CASSESIGPVYGYTF. The CDR3 DNA is TGTGCCAGCAGTGAATCAATTGGCCCCGTCTACGGCTACACCTTC.

The V gene is TRBV5-1, the J gene TRBJ2-1, with 11 positions matching TRBD2. Germline V gene data show CDR1 as SGHRS and CDR2 as YFSETQ. The CDR3 runs to 14 residues. With V trimmed by 4 bases and J by 7 bases, 4 bases remained unmatched. In DNA, the CDR3 is TGCGCCAGCAGCAATCCTAGCGGGAGGAATGAGCAGTTCTTC. This gives the protein CASSNPSGRNEQFF.

This clone has a single count. This sequence joins TRBV9 and TRBJ2-7; 7 bases are a match to TRBD2. V shed 0 bases, J shed 0 bases, and the junction held 6 bases outside the gene matches. The CDR3 covers 16 residues. Looked up from germline, CDR1 is SGDLS and CDR2 is YYNGEE. Written as DNA, the CDR3 is TGTGCCAGCAGCGTAGTGGAGCGGGACCGCTCCTACGAGCAGTACTTC. Encoded protein: CASSVVERDRSYEQYF.

This chain connects TRBV18 to TRBJ2-4; 7 bases are a match to TRBD2. This CDR3 is built from 14 residues. Germline V gene data show CDR1 as KGHSH and CDR2 as LQKENI. Trimming cost V 2 bases and J 10 bases; bases outside gene matches: 8. CDR3 in DNA: TGTGCCAGCTCACCAGGGGAGGGAGGTCCTATTCAGTACTTC. Its translation is CASSPGEGGPIQYF.

Concerning this clone: A far larger clone is just one base off, so this is likely a read error. The chain joins TRBV11-1 to TRBJ2-7, with D maybe TRBD1 (5 bases). Germline assignment: CDR1 SGHAT and CDR2 FQDESV (reference sequence). This CDR3 comprises 12 residues. Trimming removed 5 bases from V and 9 bases from J, with 14 bases in between. The CDR3 spells CASSVDRDVQYF. DNA of the CDR3: TGTGCCAGCAGCGTAGACAGAGACGTGCAGTACTTC.

V is TRBV7-9 and J is TRBJ1-2; D not certain. This CDR3 has 14 residues. Trimming removed 1 base from V and 4 bases from J, with 10 bases in between. Per germline, CDR1 SEHNR and CDR2 FQNEAQ (reference sequence). This CDR3 reads CASSLDAPIYGYTF. CDR3 nucleotide sequence: TGTGCCAGCAGCTTAGATGCGCCCATCTATGGCTACACCTTC.

In this sample, this clone turned up once. The rearrangement joins TRBV27 to TRBJ2-1; tentatively, D is TRBD2 (7 bases). V gave up 5 bases and J gave up 8 bases, with 13 bases separating them. CDR3 length: 13 amino acids. Germline lookup yields CDR1 MNHEY and CDR2 SMNVEV (reference sequence). The DNA of the CDR3 is TGTGCCAGCAGTGTGGGGGGGGCGGATGAGCAGTTCTTC. Translating it yields CASSVGGADEQFF.

This sequence joins TRBV28 and TRBJ1-2, with D perhaps matching TRBD1 (5 bases). The CDR3 covers 15 residues. V lost 2 bases, J lost 2 bases, and 12 bases lay in between. In germline, CDR1 is MDHEN, CDR2 SYDVKM. CDR3 DNA sequence: TGTGCCAGCAGTTTAGGGGGGTCGAGGAACTATGGCTACACCTTC. Protein product: CASSLGGSRNYGYTF.

In the case of this clone: This sample also contains other DNA sequences that code for the same CDR3. The V gene is TRBV9, the J gene TRBJ2-1; no firm D call. The CDR3 loop spans 14 amino acids. Germline lookup yields CDR1 SGDLS and CDR2 YYNGEE. Deletions cut 5 bases from V and 0 bases from J, with 9 bases between. The CDR3 bases are TGTGCCAGCAGACCTTTGAGCTCCTACAATGAGCAGTTCTTC. It encodes CASRPLSSYNEQFF.

The chain is built from TRBV6-5 and TRBJ1-2; 7 nucleotides agree with TRBD1. The V and J ends lost 4 bases and 5 bases, in that order; junction bases with no gene match: 4. The CDR3 length is 13 residues. Germline CDR1 reads MNHEY; CDR2 reads SVGAGI. The DNA for the CDR3 is TGTGCCAGCAGTTCGACAGGGTGGTATGGCTACACCTTC. Protein: CASSSTGWYGYTF.

This clone has only a few counts. The gene calls are TRBV11-2 and TRBJ2-1; 9 nucleotides match TRBD2. Per germline, CDR1 SGHAT and CDR2 FQNNGV. V lost 8 bases and J lost 0; bases outside the gene matches: 11. CDR3 length: 17 residues. The CDR3 DNA is TGTGCCAGCGCTAGGGGTCGCGGGAGGGCCTCCTACAATGAGCAGTTCTTC. As protein: CASARGRGRASYNEQFF.

J is TRBJ2-3 and V is TRBV5-1; D not resolved. This CDR3 region has 15 residues. Germline V gene lookup returns CDR1 SGHRS and CDR2 YFSETQ. Deletions cut 1 base from V and 0 bases from J, with 9 bases between. The CDR3 nucleotides read TGCGCCAGCAGCTTGTTCGCAGAGAGCACAGATACGCAGTATTTT. This gives the protein CASSLFAESTDTQYF.

This rearrangement joins TRBV7-8 to TRBJ2-7; TRBD2 matches 9 bases. The CDR3 is 21 amino acids. V lost 1 base and J lost 2; bases outside the gene matches: 21. CDR1 and CDR2 from the germline V gene are SGHVS and FQNEAQ. CDR3 bases: TGTGCCAGCAGCTTAGTTAGGCCGGGGCTAGCGGGAAGGAGTAGCACCTACGAGCAGTACTTC. Encoded protein: CASSLVRPGLAGRSSTYEQYF.

This clone was counted at least ten times. V and J are TRBV11-2 and TRBJ1-1; the D gene is possibly TRBD1 (6 bases). Germline lookup yields CDR1 SGHAT and CDR2 FQNNGV. Trimming stripped 3 bases from V and 2 bases from J, with 7 bases between. CDR3 length: 13 residues. CDR3 sequence: CASSFRGNTEAFF. The CDR3 DNA is TGTGCCAGCAGCTTCAGGGGTAACACTGAAGCTTTCTTT. The full variable domain, its missing parts supplied by reference TRBV11-2 and TRBJ1-1, is EAGVAQSPRYKIIEKRQSVAFWCNPISGHATLYWYQQILGQGPKLLIQFQNNGVVDDSQLPKDRFSAERLKGVDSTLKIQPAKLEDSAVYLCASSFRGNTEAFFGQGTRLTVV.

The rearrangement joins TRBV7-9 to TRBJ2-1; 8 bases agree with TRBD2. The CDR3 is made up of 16 amino acids. V dropped 2 bases and J dropped 5; count of bases not matched to a gene: 8. From germline, CDR1 is SEHNR and CDR2 FQNEAQ (reference sequence). In DNA, the CDR3 is TGTGCCAGCAGCTTAAAGTCGGGAGGGCCCCACAATGAGCAGTTCTTC. It codes for CASSLKSGGPHNEQFF.

CDR3 nucleotides: TGTGCCAGCAGTGAGTCACGGACCCGTGGTGGAGCTTTCTTT. This translates into CASSESRTRGGAFF. The chain employs TRBV2 and TRBJ1-1; no clear D gene. In germline, CDR1 is SNHLY, CDR2 FYNNEI. The CDR3 loop spans 14 amino acids. Trimming took off 3 bases at V and 10 bases at J, with 18 bases between the two ends.

V usage is TRBV4-1 and J usage is TRBJ2-7; D is possibly TRBD1 (6 bases). Germline V gene data show CDR1 as MGHRA and CDR2 as YSYEKL. The V gene lost 1 base and the J gene lost 6 bases, with 7 bases spanning the gap. CDR3 length: 12 amino acids. CDR3 sequence: CASSQGRGEQYF. CDR3 bases: TGCGCCAGCAGCCAAGGCAGGGGCGAGCAGTACTTC.

The J gene is TRBJ2-6, the V gene TRBV7-2, with TRBD1 matching 12 bases. The CDR3 length is 19 residues. Germline CDR1 and CDR2: SGHTA and FQGNSA. Trimming cost V 6 bases and J 0 bases; bases outside gene matches: 9. This CDR3 reads CASRRTGTGGASGANVLTF. DNA of the CDR3: TGTGCCAGCAGGCGTACCGGGACAGGGGGCGCCTCTGGGGCCAACGTCCTGACTTTC.